This T cell receptor (beta chain) came from a study of siplizumab effects on memory and regulatory T cells. Concerning this clone: What it recognizes is unknown.

The CDR3 extends over 15 amino acids. Germline assignment: CDR1 LGHNT and CDR2 FRNRAP. V was clipped by 1 base and J by 6 bases; unmatched bases: 0. The assay was immunoSEQ multiplex PCR, and TCRdb's table has in-frame clones only and misses some. Of about 87,000 clones in the sample, 85% to 90% were seen once. Study observations and caveats: Naive T cells appeared more varied than memory cells and looked like key alloresponse contributors.

The clonotype was recovered from a human donor in good health. Sequenced sample: CD4+ T cells sorted from blood. This chain uses TRBV12-5 with TRBJ2-2; 12 bases are a match to TRBD2. The CDR3 DNA sequence: TGTGCTAGTGGTTTGGGACTAGCGGGAGCCGGGGAGCTGTTTTTT. Translating it yields CASGLGLAGAGELFF.